Listed below are T cell receptor beta chains from one sample, sequenced in a study of type 1 regulatory T cells. TCRdb ran MiXCR on the reads and lists one entry per CDR3 protein. The sample has over 6,000 distinct CDR3 sequences, 30% to 40% seen once; the top ten hold more than 20%. The antigens these receptors bind are not known. The sequenced sample was cultured type 1 regulatory T (Tr1) cells, either the whole culture or a sorted fraction (not recorded which). These receptors came from a human donor in good health. The CDR3 runs from the conserved cysteine through the conserved F or W. D genes are given only for firm matches. Some rows mark clone size as missing; the rest say once, few, many or name a class of expanded clone.

TRBJ2-2,-,TRBV10-3,-,TGTGCCATCAGTGGGGGACCGACGGGCACCGGGGAGCTGTTTTTT,CAISGGPTGTGELFF
TRBJ2-3,TRBD1,TRBV5-1,medium-sized,TGCGCCAGCAGCCCAGGGGGCGCCGGGGATACGCAGTATTTT,CASSPGGAGDTQYF
TRBJ2-2,-,TRBV5-1,medium-sized,TGCGCCAGCAGCCCGGGGTTAGGTGGATCCGGGGAGCTGTTTTTT,CASSPGLGGSGELFF
TRBJ2-5,-,TRBV12-3/TRBV12-4,medium-sized,TGTGCCAGCAGTTTGCGTGCCCCGATGGGACAAGAGACCCAGTACTTC,CASSLRAPMGQETQYF
TRBJ2-2,-,TRBV5-1,-,TGCGCCAGCAGCTTGGCCACGGGAGTAGCCGGGGAGCTGTTTTTT,CASSLATGVAGELFF
TRBJ1-1,-,TRBV7-9,-,TGTGCCAGCAGCTCCCGATCTGGCAGGGTAGGAACTGAAGCTTTCTTT,CASSSRSGRVGTEAFF
TRBJ1-1,-,TRBV28,-,TGTGCCAGCAGTTTAGAGGGGCCAGAGGCTTTCTTT,CASSLEGPEAFF
TRBJ2-5,-,TRBV11-1,-,TGTGCCAGCAGCTCGGAGGGCACGATTTCGGAGACCCAGTACTTC,CASSSEGTISETQYF
TRBJ2-3,TRBD2,TRBV6-6,few,TGTGCCAGCAGGCCTACCGGGACTAGAGCCGCCAGAACGCAGTATTTT,CASRPTGTRAARTQYF
TRBJ2-3,TRBD2,TRBV5-1,-,TGCGCCAGCAGCTCTAGCGGGAGGGGAAATACGCAGTATTTT,CASSSSGRGNTQYF
TRBJ2-2,-,TRBV7-9,few,TGTGCCAGCAGCTTGGGAGGGGGAGCAGGGAACACCGGGGAGCTGTTTTTT,CASSLGGGAGNTGELFF
TRBJ2-3,-,TRBV7-2,few,TGTGCCAGCAGCTTGGGGACCTTAATCGCGCAGTATTTT,CASSLGTLIAQYF
TRBJ2-3,-,TRBV7-2,-,TGTGCCAGCAGCTTACAGCGGAGCACTAGCACAGATACGCAGTATTTT,CASSLQRSTSTDTQYF
TRBJ2-3,TRBD1,TRBV20-1,large,TGCAGTGCGCAACGTCCCGGGACAGGGGCATCAGATACGCAGTATTTT,CSAQRPGTGASDTQYF
TRBJ2-7,-,TRBV9,-,TGTGCCAGCAGCCCTCAACTAGCCCCGCACTACGAGCAGTACTTC,CASSPQLAPHYEQYF
TRBJ1-2,-,TRBV19,-,TGTGCCAGTAGTACTAGGACAGAACCGACTAACTATGGCTACACCTTC,CASSTRTEPTNYGYTF
TRBJ2-7,TRBD2,TRBV20-1,few,TGCAGTGCTATAAGACTAGCGGGAGAGGTCGAGCAGTACTTC,CSAIRLAGEVEQYF
TRBJ2-1,TRBD1,TRBV20-1,medium-sized,TGCAGTGCTAGAGCCTTAGGACAGGCTACCTACAATGAGCAGTTCTTC,CSARALGQATYNEQFF
TRBJ1-4,TRBD1,TRBV28,few,TGTGCCAGCACCCCCTCACCGGGACAGAATGAAAAACTGTTTTTT,CASTPSPGQNEKLFF
TRBJ1-5,-,TRBV20-1,few,TGCAGTGCTAGGGAAGGGGTCGGTCAGCCCCAGCATTTT,CSAREGVGQPQHF
TRBJ2-3,-,TRBV20-1,few,TGCAGTGCCCAAAAGGTCACAGATACGCAGTATTTT,CSAQKVTDTQYF
TRBJ2-2,-,TRBV5-1,-,TGCGCCAGCAGCTCGGCGGGGGAGCTGTTTTTT,CASSSAGELFF
TRBJ2-7,-,TRBV5-4,-,TGTGCCAGCAGCCCAGGAGCCGTTCGGGAGCAGTACTTC,CASSPGAVREQYF
TRBJ1-3,-,TRBV9,-,TGTGCCAGCAGCGTAGAGGCTGGAAACACCATATATTTT,CASSVEAGNTIYF
TRBJ2-2,TRBD2,TRBV5-4,many,TGTGCCAGCAGCAGTCTTTTAAGCGGGAGTTATACCGGGGAGCTGTTTTTT,CASSSLLSGSYTGELFF
TRBJ2-1,-,TRBV6-5,few,TGTGCCAGCAGCAACCGTAGGAATGAGCAGTTCTTC,CASSNRRNEQFF
TRBJ2-7,-,TRBV3-1,-,TGTGCCAGCAGCCGGCCCCTCGGAGGGCAGTACTTC,CASSRPLGGQYF